Below, 13 T cell receptor beta chains from the same sample are listed, as sequenced in a study of control samples from healthy donors and cancer patients. The table came from immunoSEQ multiplex PCR; TCRdb's copy has only in-frame clones and leaves some out. The profile shows about 49,000 clones, 70% to 90% of them singletons. The sample taken for sequencing was PBMCs. Receptors originate from a woman aged 45-65 years with lung cancer.

DNA for the CDR3: TGTGCCACCAAGGGTTCGACAGACACTGAAGCTTTCTTT. Its translation: CATKGSTDTEAFF. The chain employs TRBV10-3 and TRBJ1-1; tentatively, D is TRBD1 (5 bases). V was trimmed by 10 bases and J by 3 bases, leaving 15 bases between them. Germline CDR1 is ENHRY and CDR2 is SYGVKD. The CDR3 extends over 13 amino acids.

V gene TRBV18 combines with J gene TRBJ1-4; D gene unclear. CDR3 length: 14 residues. V was pared by 2 bases and J by 0 bases, with 4 bases between. The germline V gene has CDR1 KGHSH and CDR2 LQKENI. The CDR3 region has the DNA TGTGCCAGCTCACCAGGGGCAACTAATGAAAAACTGTTTTTT. Translated: CASSPGATNEKLFF.

The chain recombines TRBV20-1 with TRBJ2-1; D not certain. V lost 7 bases, J lost 2 bases, and 6 bases lay in between. The germline V gene has CDR1 DFQATT and CDR2 SNEGSKA (reference sequence). This CDR3 contains 11 residues. The CDR3 DNA reads as TGCAGTGGACCGACCTACAATGAGCAGTTCTTC. Residues: CSGPTYNEQFF.

The count of this clone is one. The CDR3 loop reads CASSQGPIEKLFF. The CDR3 nucleotides read TGCGCCAGCAGCCAAGGACCAATTGAAAAACTGTTTTTT. This chain joins TRBV4-1 and TRBJ1-4; no definite D call. V lost 1 base to trimming and J lost 7 bases, with 7 bases between them. Germline loops: CDR1 MGHRA, CDR2 YSYEKL. This CDR3 contains 13 residues.

V and J are TRBV6-1 and TRBJ1-2; D is ambiguous. The length of the CDR3 is 18 residues. Trimming pared 1 base from V and 4 bases from J, leaving 22 bases between. The V gene's germline CDR1 is MNHNS and CDR2 SASEGT. The CDR3 nucleotides read TGTGCCAGCAGTGAAGGTATAGGGATAGGTATAAAGATCTATGGCTACACCTTC. It is translated as CASSEGIGIGIKIYGYTF.

The rearrangement joins TRBV21-1 to TRBJ1-5. TRBV21-1 represents a pseudogene. The CDR3 loop spans 14 amino acids. CDR3 region: CASSKAGSNQPQHF. The CDR3 DNA reads TGTGCCAGCAGCAAAGCCGGTAGCAATCAGCCCCAGCATTTT.

The chain uses TRBV7-9 and TRBJ2-1; 14 bases line up with TRBD2. Germline V gene lookup returns CDR1 SEHNR and CDR2 FQNEAQ (reference sequence). V shed 8 bases and J 7 bases; nucleotides not matched to a gene: 19. CDR3 length: 19 residues. In DNA form, the CDR3 reads TGTGCCAGCCGTGATCCGGGACTAGCGGGGGTCGATCCGAAGAATGAGCAGTTCTTC. It encodes CASRDPGLAGVDPKNEQFF.

The genes are TRBV7-9 and TRBJ2-5; D is perhaps TRBD2 (5 bases). The length of the CDR3 is 16 residues. Germline V gene data show CDR1 as SEHNR and CDR2 as FQNEAQ (reference sequence). V gave up 7 bases and J gave up 2 bases, with 20 bases separating them. The CDR3 protein is CASTNPERAGQETQYF. The DNA for the CDR3 is TGTGCCAGCACCAACCCAGAGAGGGCTGGACAAGAGACCCAGTACTTC.

This rearrangement joins TRBV5-4 to TRBJ1-4, with 10 bases fitting TRBD1. J lost 7 bases, V lost 0 bases, and 3 bases had no gene match. Looked up from germline, CDR1 is SGHNT and CDR2 is YYREEE (reference sequence). The CDR3 loop spans 15 amino acids. The CDR3 DNA follows: TGTGCCAGCAGCTTGGGGGGGACAGGGGTTGAAAAACTGTTTTTT. The encoded protein is CASSLGGTGVEKLFF.

The chain employs TRBV6-5 and TRBJ2-2; possibly TRBD1 or TRBD2 for D (6 bases each). Trimming took 5 bases from V and 8 from J, leaving 9 bases between them. CDR1 and CDR2 (germline): MNHEY, SVGAGI. CDR3 size: 12 residues. This CDR3 is CASSPGAGELFF. For the CDR3, the DNA is TGTGCCAGCAGTCCGGGGGCAGGGGAGCTGTTTTTT.

J is TRBJ1-1 and V is TRBV29-1; 7 bases map to TRBD1. The germline V gene encodes CDR1 SQVTM and CDR2 ANQGSEA. The CDR3 consists of 13 residues. After removal of 8 bases from V and 3 bases from J, the junction contained 9 bases not matched to a gene. CDR3 nucleotide sequence: TGCAGCTACCGACAGGGAGGGGACACTGAAGCTTTCTTT. Protein: CSYRQGGDTEAFF.

The genes are TRBV6-6 and TRBJ1-1; D uncertain. The length of the CDR3 is 10 residues. Trimming stripped 5 bases from V and 8 bases from J, with 6 bases between. Germline loops: CDR1 MNHNY, CDR2 SVGAGI (reference sequence). The CDR3 DNA sequence: TGTGCCAGCAGTCAAGTCGAAGCTTTCTTT. Translated: CASSQVEAFF.

This clone was picked up a small number of times. This sequence joins TRBV27 and TRBJ1-2; 11 bases map to TRBD1. This CDR3 is built from 15 residues. Germline CDR1 and CDR2: MNHEY and SMNVEV (reference sequence). V gave up 5 bases and J gave up 8 bases; unmatched junction bases: 10. This CDR3 is CASSPRTGGSHGYTF. The CDR3 DNA reads as TGTGCCAGCAGTCCCCGGACAGGGGGCAGCCACGGCTACACCTTC.